Listed below are T cell receptor beta chains from one sample, sequenced in a study of T cell responses to AZD1222 COVID-19 vaccine. Clones were read by immunoSEQ multiplex PCR, and TCRdb kept only the in-frame ones, dropping some. The table lists roughly 180,000 clones, 75% to 90% of them singletons, with less than 3% in the top ten. Sequenced material: peripheral blood, taken on day 0 of MenACWY control vaccination. The receptors stem from an adult in good health. CDR3s include the opening cysteine and the closing phenylalanine or tryptophan. Each record gives: D gene, clone size, V gene, J gene, CDR3 protein, CDR3 DNA. A D gene is named only where the DNA matches it firmly. Part of the rows lack a size; the others show once, few, many or a class for expanded clones.

TRBD1	NA	TRBV4-2	TRBJ1-4	CASSQDLQGGAAEKLFF	TGTGCCAGCAGCCAAGATCTCCAGGGGGGGGCGGCTGAAAAACTGTTTTTT
NA	few	TRBV6-2/TRBV6-3	TRBJ1-3	CASSSGWGSGNTIYF	TGTGCCAGCAGTAGCGGCTGGGGCTCTGGAAACACCATATATTTT
NA	few	TRBV20-1	TRBJ1-2	CSASFRLGGYTF	TGCAGTGCTAGTTTCAGGTTGGGGGGCTACACCTTC
TRBD1	NA	TRBV6-5	TRBJ2-5	CASIWDRQETQYF	TGTGCCAGCATCTGGGACAGACAAGAGACCCAGTACTTC
TRBD1	once	TRBV6-2/TRBV6-3	TRBJ2-5	CASSIRTGESLETQYF	TGTGCCAGCAGCATCCGGACAGGGGAGAGTTTGGAGACCCAGTACTTC
NA	once	TRBV5-1	TRBJ1-1	CASSLVLNTEAFF	TGCGCCAGCAGCTTGGTCCTGAACACTGAAGCTTTCTTT
TRBD2	NA	TRBV6-4	TRBJ2-1	CASSPLAGVSYNEQFF	TGTGCCAGCAGTCCCCTGGCGGGGGTGTCCTACAATGAGCAGTTCTTC
TRBD2	NA	TRBV9	TRBJ2-3	CASSLSPVGSGMSTDTQYF	TGTGCCAGCAGCTTAAGCCCCGTTGGTAGCGGGATGAGCACAGATACGCAGTATTTT
NA	NA	TRBV18	TRBJ1-1	CASSPQEQVSEAFF	TGTGCCAGCTCACCACAAGAACAGGTTTCGGAAGCTTTCTTT
TRBD1	once	TRBV5-1	TRBJ1-6	CASSYRDRAVTPLHF	TGCGCCAGCAGCTACCGGGACAGGGCCGTGACACCCCTCCACTTT
NA	NA	TRBV19	TRBJ2-3	CASSRDARDTQYF	TGTGCCAGTAGCCGAGACGCTCGGGATACGCAGTATTTT
TRBD2	few	TRBV3-1/TRBV3-2	TRBJ2-5	CASSRTSGSYGETQYF	TGTGCCAGCAGTCGGACTAGCGGGAGCTATGGGGAGACCCAGTACTTC
NA	NA	TRBV28	TRBJ1-4	CASSLEGIGVEKLFF	TGTGCCAGCAGCCTGGAAGGGATCGGGGTGGAAAAACTGTTTTTT
NA	NA	TRBV7-9	TRBJ2-4	CASRSGASKNIQYF	TGTGCCAGCAGATCCGGGGCCTCCAAAAACATTCAGTACTTC
NA	NA	TRBV24-1	TRBJ2-5	CATSDIQETQYF	TGTGCCACCAGTGACATTCAAGAGACCCAGTACTTC
NA	NA	TRBV7-2	TRBJ2-1	CASSFDYYNEQFF	TGTGCCAGCAGCTTCGACTATTACAATGAGCAGTTCTTC
NA	NA	TRBV24-1	TRBJ2-1	CATSDRTGTLLQSEQFF	TGTGCCACCAGTGACCGCACCGGGACTTTGCTACAGAGTGAGCAGTTCTTC
NA	NA	TRBV19	TRBJ2-7	CASSIAAGPTYEQYF	TGTGCCAGTAGTATAGCTGCAGGGCCAACCTACGAGCAGTACTTC
NA	NA	TRBV5-4	TRBJ1-2	CASSLPGIYGYTF	TGTGCCAGCAGCTTGCCGGGTATCTATGGCTACACCTTC
NA	NA	TRBV7-3	TRBJ1-1	CASSAEPGPGTEAFF	TGTGCCAGCAGCGCAGAACCGGGACCGGGGACTGAAGCTTTCTTT
TRBD1	NA	TRBV5-4	TRBJ2-1	CASSLAGQGFDEQFF	TGTGCCAGCAGCTTGGCGGGACAGGGTTTCGATGAGCAGTTCTTC
NA	NA	TRBV3-1/TRBV3-2	TRBJ2-3	CASSQGRGATDTQYF	TGTGCCAGCAGCCAAGGACGGGGGGCCACAGATACGCAGTATTTT
NA	NA	TRBV6-5	TRBJ1-1	CASSFRGTEAFF	TGTGCCAGCAGTTTCAGGGGCACTGAAGCTTTCTTT
NA	NA	TRBV28	TRBJ1-2	CASSLSQWGYTF	TGTGCCAGCAGTTTAAGTCAGTGGGGCTACACCTTC
NA	NA	TRBV15	TRBJ2-3	CATSRGADTQYF	TGTGCCACCAGCAGGGGAGCAGATACGCAGTATTTT
NA	NA	TRBV5-1	TRBJ1-5	CASSPGTSYNQPQHF	TGCGCCAGCAGCCCAGGGACAAGCTATAATCAGCCCCAGCATTTT
NA	NA	TRBV6-5	TRBJ1-4	CASSKGPTEKLFF	TGTGCCAGCAGTAAGGGCCCTACAGAAAAACTGTTTTTT
NA	NA	TRBV6-5	TRBJ1-1	CASWVQYGEAFF	TGTGCCAGCTGGGTCCAGTACGGCGAAGCTTTCTTT
TRBD2	NA	TRBV5-1	TRBJ2-3	CASSLGLAGGSTDTQYF	TGCGCCAGCAGCTTGGGACTAGCGGGGGGATCCACAGATACGCAGTATTTT
TRBD1	NA	TRBV4-2	TRBJ1-6	CASSPDRGALSYNSPLHF	TGTGCCAGCAGCCCAGACAGGGGAGCCCTCTCCTATAATTCACCCCTCCACTTT
NA	NA	TRBV28	TRBJ1-5	CASSFSSQPQHF	TGTGCCAGCAGTTTTTCGAGCCAGCCCCAGCATTTT
NA	few	TRBV18	TRBJ1-1	CASSPRRKKSGGDTEAFF	TGTGCCAGCTCACCGAGAAGAAAAAAGTCGGGTGGTGACACTGAAGCTTTCTTT
NA	NA	TRBV5-5	TRBJ1-2	CASSLVTGDGYTF	TGTGCCAGCAGCTTGGTGACTGGGGATGGCTACACCTTC
TRBD1	NA	TRBV5-1	TRBJ1-1	CASSLYQTGEAFF	TGCGCCAGCAGCTTATATCAGACAGGGGAAGCTTTCTTT
NA	NA	TRBV27	TRBJ2-2	CASSFLPTDTGELFF	TGTGCCAGCAGTTTCCTACCCACTGACACCGGGGAGCTGTTTTTT
NA	NA	TRBV6-5	TRBJ1-5	CATSGQYDQPQHF	TGTGCCACATCGGGGCAGTACGATCAGCCCCAGCATTTT
NA	NA	TRBV5-1	TRBJ2-1	CASSLVGVNEQFF	TGCGCCAGCAGCTTGGTGGGGGTCAATGAGCAGTTCTTC
TRBD1	NA	TRBV18	TRBJ2-7	CASSRDRGTYEQYF	TGTGCCAGCTCTAGGGACAGGGGGACCTACGAGCAGTACTTC
TRBD2	NA	TRBV6-1	TRBJ2-1	CASSAKTSGRGGVDEQFF	TGTGCCAGCAGTGCCAAGACTAGCGGAAGGGGAGGGGTAGATGAGCAGTTCTTC